This T cell receptor (beta chain) emerged from a study of immune evolution from preneoplasia to lung adenocarcinoma. Notes on the study in general: Normal lung had highest clonality; later lesions appeared denser, more diverse.

Measured with immunoSEQ multiplex PCR; TCRdb has only the in-frame clones, and not every one. The repertoire holds 3,500 to 4,500 clones, with roughly 78% as singletons. Between about 2014 and 2018, patients underwent resection in Japan or China. Histologic diagnosis was independently verified by two lung pathologists. This CDR3 comprises 15 residues. Trimming took 4 bases from V and 6 from J; bases not matched to a gene: 6. Per germline, CDR1 MNHEY and CDR2 SVGAGI. Remarks on this clone: What it recognizes is unknown.

The source material was FFPE adjacent normal lung tissue. The rearrangement joins TRBV6-5 to TRBJ2-7; TRBD2 agrees at 13 bases. This TCR derives from a person aged 60-79 years with lung adenocarcinoma. CDR3 amino acids: CASSWTSGRVFEQYF. The CDR3 DNA follows: TGTGCCAGCAGTTGGACTAGCGGGAGAGTGTTCGAGCAGTACTTC.